These 2 T cell receptor beta chains were sequenced from one sample in a study of T cell clones after liver transplantation. Using immunoSEQ multiplex PCR, the repertoire was profiled, and TCRdb retains in-frame clones only, with some absent. The sample lists more than 65,000 clones; more than 75% were seen once. The sequences come from CD4+ T cells from blood, collected before liver transplant. The receptors were sampled from a human donor who received a liver transplant.

This chain connects TRBV7-2 to TRBJ1-3; D not certain. Trimming stripped 5 bases from V and 0 bases from J, with 5 bases between. Germline values: CDR1 SGHTA, CDR2 FQGNSA. CDR3 length: 13 residues. DNA for the CDR3: TGTGCCAGCAGCCCAGTCTCTGGAAACACCATATATTTT. It encodes CASSPVSGNTIYF.

The V call is TRBV28, the J call TRBJ1-2; 8 positions agree with TRBD1. There are 17 residues in the CDR3. The germline gives CDR1 MDHEN, CDR2 SYDVKM. V lost 6 bases, J lost 4 bases, and 16 bases stayed unmatched. The CDR3 sequence is CASSSGTGVGSGYGYTF. The CDR3 nucleotides are TGTGCCAGCAGCTCCGGGACAGGTGTCGGTTCGGGCTATGGCTACACCTTC.